This T cell receptor beta chain was found in a study of read filtering for tumor transcriptome and immune sequencing. This clonotype has a count of ten or more. One end of the junction is discordant with germline, which a read error may explain. Molecular barcoded adaptors covering alpha/delta and beta/gamma chains were used on around 400 ng RNA. TCRdb re-called the reads through MiXCR, storing one row per CDR3 protein. Found here are tens of thousands of distinct CDR3 sequences, about an eighth of them singletons; the top ten hold about two fifths. CDR1 SSHAT and CDR2 FNYEAQ come from the germline V gene (reference sequence). The CDR3 is 14 residues long.

This receptor was identified in a donor aged 40 or over with multiple myeloma. The chain joins TRBV7-7 to TRBJ2-2; perhaps TRBD2 as D (6 bases). Source material: a population of CD138-negative cells sorted from bone marrow. This chain's CDR3 is CASSLAELGGELFF. The CDR3 DNA is TGTGCTAGCAGCTTAGCGGAATTAGGAGGGGAGCTGTTTTTT. The full variable domain, rest sourced from reference TRBV7-7 and TRBJ2-2, is GAGVSQSPRYKVTKRGQDVTLRCDPISSHATLYWYQQALGQGPEFLTYFNYEAQPDKSGLPSDRFSAERPEGSISTLTIQRTEQRDSAMYRCASSLAELGGELFFGEGSRLTVL.